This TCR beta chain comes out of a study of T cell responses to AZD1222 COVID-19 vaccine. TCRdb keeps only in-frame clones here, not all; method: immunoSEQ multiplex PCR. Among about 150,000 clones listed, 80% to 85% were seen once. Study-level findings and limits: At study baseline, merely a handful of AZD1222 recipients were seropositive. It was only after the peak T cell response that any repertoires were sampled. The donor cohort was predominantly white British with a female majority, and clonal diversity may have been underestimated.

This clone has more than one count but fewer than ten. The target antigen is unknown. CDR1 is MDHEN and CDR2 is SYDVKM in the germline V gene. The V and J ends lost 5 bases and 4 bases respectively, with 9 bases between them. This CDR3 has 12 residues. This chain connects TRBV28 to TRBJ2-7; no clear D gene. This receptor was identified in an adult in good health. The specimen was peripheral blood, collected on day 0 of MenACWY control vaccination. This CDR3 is CASSPGRYEQYV. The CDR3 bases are TGTGCCAGCAGTCCGGGTCGGTACGAGCAGTACGTC.